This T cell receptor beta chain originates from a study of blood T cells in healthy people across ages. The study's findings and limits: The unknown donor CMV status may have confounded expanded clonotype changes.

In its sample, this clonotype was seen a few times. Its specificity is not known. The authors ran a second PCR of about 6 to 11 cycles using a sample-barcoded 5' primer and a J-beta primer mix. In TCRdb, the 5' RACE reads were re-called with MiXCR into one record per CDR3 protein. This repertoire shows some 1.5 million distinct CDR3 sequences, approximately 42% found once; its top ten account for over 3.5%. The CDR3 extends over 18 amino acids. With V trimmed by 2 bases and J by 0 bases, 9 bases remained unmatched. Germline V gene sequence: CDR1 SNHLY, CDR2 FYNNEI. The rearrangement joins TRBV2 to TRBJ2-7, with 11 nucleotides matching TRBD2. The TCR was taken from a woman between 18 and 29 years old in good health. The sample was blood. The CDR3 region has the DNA TGTGCCAGCAGTGAACCGGGACTAGCGGAGGGGCTCTCCTACGAGCAGTACTTC. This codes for CASSEPGLAEGLSYEQYF.